This T cell receptor (beta chain) emerged from a study of cytomegalovirus exposure and HLA in healthy donors. The overall study: The approximately 710 first-cohort repertoires and the roughly 120 validation repertoires shared the same platform, a later analysis reported.

Clones were sequenced by immunoSEQ multiplex PCR, and TCRdb holds only the in-frame ones, with some missing. The data show 50,000 to 65,000 clones, 89% seen once. Donors were drawn from the approximately 110-subject validation cohort, separate from the roughly 610-subject first cohort. The CDR3 runs to 15 residues. The source of this sequence is a woman aged 18-30 years in good health and CMV-seropositive. Source material: PBMCs. This chain joins TRBV21-1 and TRBJ2-7; the listed D gene, TRBD2, was not tested against the DNA. TRBV21-1 is a pseudogene segment. The CDR3 protein is CASSRPATGVYEQYF. The CDR3 DNA follows: TGTGCCAGCAGTAGACCCGCTACGGGAGTCTACGAGCAGTACTTC.